This entry describes one TCR beta chain. Its antigen is unknown. The data belong to a study of stem cell transplantation in POMP-related autoinflammatory disease. Study results and limitations: In patients with PRAID, every analyzed T-cell subset tended to show lower diversity and higher clonality.

Trimming took 6 bases from V and 0 from J; bases not matched to a gene: 6. The CDR3 totals 15 residues. The germline V gene encodes CDR1 SGHRS and CDR2 YFSETQ. Assay used: immunoSEQ multiplex PCR; TCRdb lists only in-frame clones, some missing. This repertoire shows 30,000 or so clones, around 90% found once; its top ten account for over 0.6%. The material sequenced was CD4+ T cells from PBMCs, taken before stem cell transplantation. The V and J genes are TRBV5-1 and TRBJ2-1; TRBD2 aligns across 7 bases. The sequence derives from a human donor with POMP-related autoinflammation and immune dysregulation (PRAID). The CDR3 DNA sequence: TGCGCCAGCACCTGGGAGGGGAGCTCCTACAATGAGCAGTTCTTC. Translation gives CASTWEGSSYNEQFF.